The next 5 T cell receptor beta chains were all read from a single sample in a study of blood T cells in healthy people across ages. It was with a sample-barcoded 5' primer and a J-beta primer mix that a second PCR of roughly 7 to 12 cycles was run. TCRdb used MiXCR to reprocess the 5' RACE reads, holding one entry per CDR3 protein. The table shows 1.5 million or so distinct CDR3 sequences, with around 39% occurring only once. Sequences were obtained from blood. These receptors were collected from a woman between 18 and 29 years old in good health.

Comment on this clonotype: This sequence may be a read error, since a much larger clone differs from it by one base. This chain links TRBV4-1 with TRBJ2-1; D possibly corresponds to TRBD2 (6 bases). The CDR3 length is 16 residues. CDR1 is MGHRA and CDR2 is YSYEKL in the germline V gene. CDR3: CASSQEDRDSDNEQFF. The CDR3 DNA reads as TGCGCCAGCAGCCAAGAGGACCGGGACTCCGACAATGAGCAGTTCTTC.

The chain is built from TRBV6-5 and TRBJ2-7; D is ambiguous. CDR3 length: 11 amino acids. Per germline, CDR1 MNHEY and CDR2 SVGAGI. The V end lost 2 bases, the J end lost 3 bases, and 2 bases lay between the germline ends. CDR3 DNA: TGTGCCAGCAGTTACGACTACGAGCAGTACTTC. It specifies CASSYDYEQYF.

This clonotype was observed a few times. The rearrangement joins TRBV20-1 to TRBJ2-3; D may be TRBD1 (5 bases). This CDR3 has 13 residues. Germline CDR1 reads DFQATT; CDR2 reads SNEGSKA (reference sequence). DNA of the CDR3: TGCACCGTGGGGCGGAGCAGCACAGATACGCAGTATTTT. Encoded protein: CTVGRSSTDTQYF.

This clonotype was observed at least ten times. The chain uses TRBV4-1 and TRBJ2-5; D may be TRBD1 or TRBD2 (5 bases each). Trimming stripped 1 base from V and 0 bases from J, with 15 bases between. Germline V gene sequence: CDR1 MGHRA, CDR2 YSYEKL. The CDR3 spans 17 residues. CDR3 protein: CASSQGGNGIDQETQYF. CDR3 in DNA: TGCGCCAGCAGCCAAGGGGGGAACGGGATCGACCAAGAGACCCAGTACTTC.

In its sample, this clonotype was seen once. V and J are TRBV3-1 and TRBJ2-1, with 13 bases lining up with TRBD2. V was pared by 2 bases and J by 6 bases, with 4 bases of the junction left unmatched. CDR3 length: 16 residues. The germline gives CDR1 LGHDT, CDR2 YNNKEL (reference sequence). The CDR3 is CASSQPRTSGSNEQFF. CDR3 nucleotide sequence: TGTGCCAGCAGCCAACCTAGGACTAGCGGGAGCAATGAGCAGTTCTTC.